Below are 4 T cell receptor beta chains sequenced from a single sample in a study of human T cells and chemical hapten exposure. Time point indicated: pre-sensitization, week 0. Treatment meaning: therapeutic diphenylcyclopropenone sensitization with weekly scalp DPC. TCRdb re-derived calls from the RACE reads in MiXCR, one entry per CDR3 protein. The sample includes around 57,000 distinct CDR3 sequences, around 11% of them seen just once. Source: whole blood, taken in connection with sensitization to the hapten diphenylcyclopropenone (DPC). The origin of the receptors is a woman between 40 and 55 years old with alopecia areata. Some clones in this sample may be carry-over from other donors' samples.

J is TRBJ1-6 and V is TRBV6-5, with no clear D. V lost 7 bases and J lost 8, with 12 bases in between. Per germline, CDR1 MNHEY and CDR2 SVGAGI. This CDR3 spans 13 amino acids. The DNA of the CDR3 is TGTGCCAGCATGGACGGAAGCTATTCACCCCTCCACTTT. Its protein product is CASMDGSYSPLHF.

A single count supports this clonotype. This chain joins TRBV28 and TRBJ2-4, with D unclear. The ends were cut back, 4 bases at V and 1 base at J, with 14 bases in the middle. The CDR3 loop spans 16 amino acids. The germline CDR1 and CDR2 sequences are MDHEN and SYDVKM. CDR3 coding DNA: TGTGCCAGCAGTTCGACACGGGTTTCGGCCAAAAACATTCAGTACTTC. The encoded protein is CASSSTRVSAKNIQYF.

In this sample, this clonotype turned up a few times. V and J are TRBV27 and TRBJ2-1; D perhaps matches TRBD2 (7 bases). Trimming stripped 2 bases from V and 3 bases from J, with 11 bases between. This CDR3 has 15 residues. Germline V gives CDR1 MNHEY, CDR2 SMNVEV (reference sequence). CDR3 amino acids: CASSLERDNYNEQFF. CDR3 sequence (DNA): TGTGCCAGCAGTTTAGAGCGGGACAACTACAATGAGCAGTTCTTC.

V usage is TRBV18 and J usage is TRBJ1-5, with 8 bases identical to TRBD1. V was clipped by 3 bases and J by 0 bases; unmatched bases: 4. The CDR3 is 16 residues long. Germline CDR1 reads KGHSH; CDR2 reads LQKENI. Here the CDR3 DNA reads TGTGCCAGCTCACCGGGCAGGGGGCCTAGCAATCAGCCCCAGCATTTT. Encoded protein: CASSPGRGPSNQPQHF.